These 18 T cell receptor beta chains originate from one sample sequenced in a study of identical twins. TCRdb called the 5' RACE reads again in MiXCR, with one record for every CDR3 protein. Of fewer than 500,000 distinct CDR3 sequences in the sample, less than 25% were seen once. In addition, the sample was reused for a study of T cells expressing NK-cell markers.

Sequenced: CD4+ T cells sorted from blood. Receptors were obtained from a woman aged 18-35 years in good health.

In its sample, this clonotype was seen a few times. This chain joins TRBV15 and TRBJ2-4; D tentatively fits TRBD1 or TRBD2 (5 bases each). Trimming took 3 bases from V and 7 from J, leaving 10 bases between them. This CDR3 is 13 amino acids long. Germline V CDR1 and CDR2: LNHNV, YYDKDF (reference sequence). The CDR3 DNA is TGTGCCACCAGCAGTCCGGGACGGAACATTCAGTACTTC. Its protein is CATSSPGRNIQYF.

This chain joins TRBV4-1 and TRBJ2-1; 7 bases map to TRBD2. This CDR3 region has 13 residues. J gave up 8 bases and V 3 bases, and 4 bases lay outside the gene matches. In germline, CDR1 is MGHRA, CDR2 YSYEKL. This CDR3 is CASSHPGGYEQFF. CDR3 bases: TGCGCCAGCAGCCACCCGGGGGGTTATGAGCAGTTCTTC.

The chain links TRBV5-8 to TRBJ1-1; D remains unclear. The germline CDR1 and CDR2 sequences are SGHTS and YDEGEE. The V gene lost 7 bases and the J gene lost 1 base, with 14 bases spanning the gap. CDR3 length: 14 residues. The CDR3 DNA reads as TGTGCCAGCGGCGCACTCTCGTCGAACACTGAAGCTTTCTTT. The encoded protein is CASGALSSNTEAFF. Filled out from reference TRBV5-8 and TRBJ1-1, the complete variable domain reads EAGVTQSPTHLIKTRGQQATLRCSPISGHTSVYWYQQALGLGLQFLLWYDEGEERNRGNFPPRFSGRQFPNYSSELNVNALELEDSALYLCASGALSSNTEAFFGQGTRLTVV.

V gene TRBV7-2 combines with J gene TRBJ2-7; tentatively, D is TRBD2 (6 bases). V lost 3 bases and J 2 bases, leaving 8 bases between the germline ends. The CDR3 spans 13 residues. Germline V lookup: CDR1 SGHTA, CDR2 FQGNSA. The CDR3 DNA sequence: TGTGCCAGCAGCTTCCAGCGGGCCTACGAGCAGTACTTC. Its protein product is CASSFQRAYEQYF.

This clonotype was counted only a few times. J is TRBJ1-2 and V is TRBV20-1; 12 bases agree with TRBD1. The CDR3 sequence is 15 residues long. Looked up from germline, CDR1 is DFQATT and CDR2 is SNEGSKA (reference sequence). V shed 3 bases, J shed 3 bases, and the junction held 5 bases outside the gene matches. The CDR3 DNA follows: TGCAGTGCTAGCCGGGGACAGGGGGCAGACTATGGCTACACCTTC. Amino acids: CSASRGQGADYGYTF.

The chain carries TRBV20-1 and TRBJ1-6, with no clear D. V gave up 6 bases and J gave up 14 bases, with 20 bases separating them. This CDR3 is built from 13 residues. Germline CDR1 is DFQATT and CDR2 is SNEGSKA (reference sequence). The CDR3, as DNA: TGCAGTGCCACGGGGAACACCCACGGAGCCCTCCACTTT. Translated: CSATGNTHGALHF.

This clonotype was seen a handful of times. This chain joins TRBV3-1 and TRBJ2-5, with no clear D. V lost 7 bases, J lost 4 bases, and 19 bases lay in between. This CDR3 has 15 residues. CDR1 and CDR2 from the germline V gene are LGHDT and YNNKEL (reference sequence). In DNA, the CDR3 is TGTGCCAGCAACACTGCAGGCGGTGGGCGAGAGACCCAGTACTTC. Residues: CASNTAGGGRETQYF.

This clonotype was picked up a small number of times. The rearrangement links TRBV29-1 to TRBJ1-1, with D perhaps TRBD1 (5 bases). This CDR3 is 13 amino acids long. Looked up from germline, CDR1 is SQVTM and CDR2 is ANQGSEA. The V end lost 4 bases, the J end lost 1 base, and 10 bases lay between the germline ends. CDR3 amino acids: CSVGGETNTEAFF. In nucleotides, the CDR3 is TGCAGCGTTGGGGGGGAGACGAACACTGAAGCTTTCTTT.

This clonotype was found a few times. CDR3 region: CASSRNRDINEQFF. The CDR3 DNA sequence: TGTGCCAGCAGTCGAAACCGGGACATTAATGAGCAGTTCTTC. The chain carries TRBV7-2 and TRBJ2-1, with TRBD1 as a possible D gene (6 bases). The V gene's germline CDR1 is SGHTA and CDR2 FQGNSA. Deletions cut 6 bases from V and 7 bases from J, with 16 bases between. The CDR3 runs 14 residues.

This clonotype was found once. The genes are TRBV5-1 and TRBJ2-1; D is perhaps TRBD1 or TRBD2 (5 bases each). Looked up from germline, CDR1 is SGHRS and CDR2 is YFSETQ. V lost 4 bases and J lost 5, with 13 bases in between. This CDR3 region has 14 residues. This CDR3 is CASSLGPRDNEQFF. CDR3 DNA sequence: TGCGCCAGCAGCCTGGGACCCCGGGACAATGAGCAGTTCTTC.

This clonotype was seen ten or more times. The V gene is TRBV7-2, the J gene TRBJ2-1, with unresolved D. The V gene lost 1 base and the J gene lost 7 bases, with 8 bases spanning the gap. Germline V CDR1 and CDR2: SGHTA, FQGNSA. The CDR3 covers 13 residues. CDR3: CASSLDPRNEQFF. The DNA for the CDR3 is TGTGCCAGCAGCTTAGACCCAAGGAATGAGCAGTTCTTC.

The chain links TRBV11-2 to TRBJ1-1; TRBD1 is a possible D gene (6 bases). Germline assignment: CDR1 SGHAT and CDR2 FQNNGV. V shed 5 bases and J shed 10 bases, with 20 bases lying between them. The CDR3 totals 14 residues. DNA of the CDR3: TGTGCCAGCAGCCCAGAGGGGGGATTACAAGGAGCTTTCTTT. Its protein product is CASSPEGGLQGAFF.

This clonotype was seen many times. The rearrangement joins TRBV27 to TRBJ1-1; no reliable D call. Per germline, CDR1 MNHEY and CDR2 SMNVEV (reference sequence). V was shortened by 3 bases and J by 6 bases, with 11 bases between the two germline ends. The CDR3 runs 13 residues. The CDR3 region has the DNA TGTGCCAGCAGTTTTTCCGGGAGGCCTGAAGCTTTCTTT. It yields the protein CASSFSGRPEAFF.

This clonotype has just a few counts. J is TRBJ1-2 and V is TRBV6-5; 8 bases agree with TRBD1. This CDR3 has 14 amino acids. Germline V CDR1 and CDR2: MNHEY, SVGAGI. V shed 0 bases and J 8 bases; nucleotides not matched to a gene: 5. This chain's CDR3 is CASSYSGTGGGYTF. CDR3 coding DNA: TGTGCCAGCAGTTACTCAGGGACAGGTGGCGGCTACACCTTC.

The chain recombines TRBV15 with TRBJ2-1; D ambiguous. This CDR3 is 12 amino acids long. V was trimmed by 0 bases and J by 9 bases, leaving 6 bases between them. Germline loops: CDR1 LNHNV, CDR2 YYDKDF (reference sequence). The CDR3 bases are TGTGCCACCAGCAGAGAAGGGCGTGAGCAGTTCTTC. The encoded protein is CATSREGREQFF.

At least ten counts were recorded for this clonotype. The chain combines TRBV12-3 or TRBV12-4 with TRBJ2-1, with a weak D call TRBD2 (5 bases). There are 15 residues in the CDR3. Trimming shortened V by 6 bases and J by 1 base, and 13 bases separated the two germline ends. CDR3 residues: CASSSTDLSYNEQFF. The CDR3 bases are TGTGCCAGCAGCTCTACGGACTTGTCCTACAATGAGCAGTTCTTC.

This clonotype was counted only a few times. The chain is built from TRBV20-1 and TRBJ2-5; D is undetermined. Germline CDR1 and CDR2: DFQATT and SNEGSKA (reference sequence). The CDR3 totals 14 residues. The V end lost 3 bases, the J end lost 2 bases, and 13 bases lay between the germline ends. CDR3 in DNA: TGCAGTGCTAGGAGTGTTCGGGTACAAGAGACCCAGTACTTC. Its translation is CSARSVRVQETQYF.

This chain uses TRBV2 with TRBJ1-6; D may be TRBD1 (5 bases). The germline CDR1 and CDR2 sequences are SNHLY and FYNNEI. V was pared by 3 bases and J by 7 bases, with 13 bases between. The CDR3 totals 15 residues. CDR3 sequence: CASSDSGGPNSPLHF. The CDR3 DNA is TGTGCCAGCAGTGACTCGGGGGGTCCCAATTCACCCCTCCACTTT.